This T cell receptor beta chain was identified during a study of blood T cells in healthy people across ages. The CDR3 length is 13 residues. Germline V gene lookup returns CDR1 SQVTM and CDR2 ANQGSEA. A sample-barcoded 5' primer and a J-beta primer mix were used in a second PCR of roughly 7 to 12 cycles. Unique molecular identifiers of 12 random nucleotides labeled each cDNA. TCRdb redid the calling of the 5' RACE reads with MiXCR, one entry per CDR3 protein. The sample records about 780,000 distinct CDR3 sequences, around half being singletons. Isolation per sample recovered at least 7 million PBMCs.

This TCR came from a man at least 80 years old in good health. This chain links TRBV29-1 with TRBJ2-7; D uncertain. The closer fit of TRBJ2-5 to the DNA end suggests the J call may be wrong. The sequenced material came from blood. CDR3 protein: CSVDGPFEETQYF. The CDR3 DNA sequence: TGCAGCGTTGACGGTCCCTTTGAGGAGACCCAGTACTTC.